This TCR beta chain was observed in a study of T cells in Graves' hyperthyroidism and ophthalmopathy. Regarding this clonotype: The antigen is undetermined.

Diagnoses rested on clinical symptoms, serum thyroxine and TRAb, thyroid ultrasound and orbital computed tomography. Study-level results: Peripheral blood also featured most of the thyroid clonotypes expanded above 0.001. Onset of ophthalmopathy came a median 6.5 months after the model predicted it.

The TCR beta CDR3 regions underwent amplification using RNA transcripts as the source. The HTBI set primed first-round TCR CDR3 RT-PCR. TCRdb re-analysed the multiplex PCR reads in MiXCR, keeping a single row per CDR3 protein. This sample has approximately 700,000 distinct CDR3 sequences; about 45% occur once, and the top ten carry less than 9.5%. CDR3 length equals 14 residues. CDR1 and CDR2 (germline): SQVTM, ANQGSEA. Unmatched junction bases numbered 10, after V lost 6 bases and J lost 7 bases. The chain combines TRBV29-1 with TRBJ1-2; 11 nucleotides agree with TRBD1. The TCR sequence derives from an adult man with Graves' disease, either hyperthyroidism or ophthalmopathy (not recorded which). The sample was peripheral blood or thyroid tissue (not recorded which). The CDR3 protein is CSVGRTGGASGYTF. For the CDR3, the DNA is TGCAGCGTGGGAAGGACAGGGGGCGCCAGTGGCTACACCTTC.